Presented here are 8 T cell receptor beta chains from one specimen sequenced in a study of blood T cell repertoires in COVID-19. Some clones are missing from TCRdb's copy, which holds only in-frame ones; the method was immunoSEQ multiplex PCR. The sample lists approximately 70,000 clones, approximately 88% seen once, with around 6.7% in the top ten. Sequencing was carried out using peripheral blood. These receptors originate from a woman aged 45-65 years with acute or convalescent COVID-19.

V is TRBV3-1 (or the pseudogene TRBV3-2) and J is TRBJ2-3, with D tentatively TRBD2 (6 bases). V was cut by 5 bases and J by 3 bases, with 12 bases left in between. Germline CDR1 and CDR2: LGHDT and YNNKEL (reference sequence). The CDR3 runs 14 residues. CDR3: CASSTGTGTDTQYF. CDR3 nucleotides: TGTGCCAGCAGCACCGGGACTGGAACAGATACGCAGTATTTT.

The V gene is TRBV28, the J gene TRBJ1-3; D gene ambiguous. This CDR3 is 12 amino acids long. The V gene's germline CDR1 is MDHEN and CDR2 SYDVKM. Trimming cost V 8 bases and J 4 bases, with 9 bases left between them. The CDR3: CASRVGGNTIYF. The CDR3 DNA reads TGTGCCAGCCGGGTCGGGGGAAACACCATATATTTT.

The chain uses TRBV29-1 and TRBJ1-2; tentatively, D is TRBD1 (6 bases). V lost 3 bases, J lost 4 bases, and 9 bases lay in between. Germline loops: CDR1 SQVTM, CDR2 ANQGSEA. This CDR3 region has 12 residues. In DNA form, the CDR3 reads TGCAGCGTTGATGACAGGTTCTATGGCTACACCTTC. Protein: CSVDDRFYGYTF.

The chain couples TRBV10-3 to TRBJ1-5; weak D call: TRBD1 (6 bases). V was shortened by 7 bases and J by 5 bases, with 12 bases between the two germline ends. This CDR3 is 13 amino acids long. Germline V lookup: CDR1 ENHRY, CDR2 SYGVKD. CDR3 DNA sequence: TGTGCCATCACCGCAGGGGAGCATCAGCCCCAGCATTTT. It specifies CAITAGEHQPQHF.

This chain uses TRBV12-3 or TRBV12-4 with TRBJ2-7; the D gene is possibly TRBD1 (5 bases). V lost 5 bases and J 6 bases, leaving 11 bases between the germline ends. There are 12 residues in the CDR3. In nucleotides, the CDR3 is TGTGCCAGCAGTCCAGGGCCCCTCGAGCAGTACTTC. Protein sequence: CASSPGPLEQYF.

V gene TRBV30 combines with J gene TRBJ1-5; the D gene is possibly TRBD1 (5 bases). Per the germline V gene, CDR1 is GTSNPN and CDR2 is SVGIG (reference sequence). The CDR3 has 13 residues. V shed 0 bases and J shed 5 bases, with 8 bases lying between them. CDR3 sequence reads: CAWSVGLDQPQHF. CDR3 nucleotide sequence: TGTGCCTGGAGTGTGGGGCTCGATCAGCCCCAGCATTTT.

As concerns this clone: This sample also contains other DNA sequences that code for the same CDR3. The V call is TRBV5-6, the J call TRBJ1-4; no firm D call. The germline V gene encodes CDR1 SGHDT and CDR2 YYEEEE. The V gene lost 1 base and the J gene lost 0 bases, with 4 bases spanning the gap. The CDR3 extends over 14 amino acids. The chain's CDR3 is CASSLLATNEKLFF. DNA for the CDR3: TGTGCCAGCAGCTTGCTTGCAACTAATGAAAAACTGTTTTTT.

The CDR3 bases are TGTGCCAGTAGTATGACAGGGACCAATAATTCACCCCTCCACTTT. This translates into CASSMTGTNNSPLHF. The rearrangement links TRBV19 to TRBJ1-6, with 7 bases aligning to TRBD1. CDR3 size: 15 residues. From germline, CDR1 is LNHDA and CDR2 SQIVND (reference sequence). After removal of 3 bases from V and 5 bases from J, the junction contained 4 bases not matched to a gene.